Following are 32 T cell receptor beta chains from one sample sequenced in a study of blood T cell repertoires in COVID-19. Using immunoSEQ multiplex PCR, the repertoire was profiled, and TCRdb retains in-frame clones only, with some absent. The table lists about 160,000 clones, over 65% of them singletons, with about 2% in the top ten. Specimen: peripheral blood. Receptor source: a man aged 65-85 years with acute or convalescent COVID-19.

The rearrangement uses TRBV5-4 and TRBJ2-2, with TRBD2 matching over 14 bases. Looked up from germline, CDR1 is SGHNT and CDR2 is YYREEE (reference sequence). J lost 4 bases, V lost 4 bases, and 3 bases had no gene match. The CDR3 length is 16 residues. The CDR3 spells CASSPGLAGVTGELFF. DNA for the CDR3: TGTGCCAGCAGCCCGGGACTAGCGGGAGTCACCGGGGAGCTGTTTTTT. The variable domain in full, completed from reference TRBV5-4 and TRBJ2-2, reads ETGVTQSPTHLIKTRGQQVTLRCSSQSGHNTVSWYQQALGQGPQFIFQYYREEENGRGNFPPRFSGLQFPNYSSELNVNALELDDSALYLCASSPGLAGVTGELFFGEGSRLTVL.

The CDR3 DNA is TGTGCCAGCTCACCGGGGGACAGGGGAGCTTTCTTT. Translated, it gives CASSPGDRGAFF. The chain recombines TRBV18 with TRBJ1-1; TRBD1 matches 10 bases. This CDR3 is 12 amino acids long. V shed 3 bases, J shed 10 bases, and the junction held 2 bases outside the gene matches. CDR1 and CDR2 (germline): KGHSH, LQKENI. Variable domain in full (rest from reference TRBV18 and TRBJ1-1): NAGVMQNPRHLVRRRGQEARLRCSPMKGHSHVYWYRQLPEEGLKFMVYLQKENIIDESGMPKERFSAEFPKEGPSILRIQQVVRGDSAAYFCASSPGDRGAFFGQGTRLTVV.

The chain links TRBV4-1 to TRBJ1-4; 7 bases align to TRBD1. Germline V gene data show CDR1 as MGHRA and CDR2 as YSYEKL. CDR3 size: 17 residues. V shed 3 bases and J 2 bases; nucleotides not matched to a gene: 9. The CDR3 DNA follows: TGCGCCAGCAGCCACGGATGGCCGGGACAGACTAATGAAAAACTGTTTTTT. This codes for CASSHGWPGQTNEKLFF.

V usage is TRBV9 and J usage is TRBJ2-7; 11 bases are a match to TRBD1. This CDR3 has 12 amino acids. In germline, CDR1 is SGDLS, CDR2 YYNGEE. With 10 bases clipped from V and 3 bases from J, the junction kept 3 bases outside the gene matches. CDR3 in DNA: TGTGCCTCCGGGACAGGGGGCTACGAGCAGTACTTC. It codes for CASGTGGYEQYF. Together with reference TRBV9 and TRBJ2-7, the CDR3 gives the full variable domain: DSGVTQTPKHLITATGQRVTLRCSPRSGDLSVYWYQQSLDQGLQFLIQYYNGEERAKGNILERFSAQQFPDLHSELNLSSLELGDSALYFCASGTGGYEQYFGPGTRLTVT.

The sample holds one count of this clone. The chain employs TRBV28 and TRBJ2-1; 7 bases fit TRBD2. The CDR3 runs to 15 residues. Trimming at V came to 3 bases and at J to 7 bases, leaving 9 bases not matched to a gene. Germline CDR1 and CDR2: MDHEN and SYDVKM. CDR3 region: CASSFNIAGGNEQFF. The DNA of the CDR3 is TGTGCCAGCAGTTTTAACATCGCCGGGGGGAATGAGCAGTTCTTC.

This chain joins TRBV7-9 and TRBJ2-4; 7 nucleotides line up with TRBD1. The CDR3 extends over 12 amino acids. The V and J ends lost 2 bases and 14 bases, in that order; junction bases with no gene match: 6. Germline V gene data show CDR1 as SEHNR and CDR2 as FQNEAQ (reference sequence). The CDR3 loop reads CASSLFQGTEYF. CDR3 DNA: TGTGCCAGCAGCTTATTCCAGGGGACAGAGTACTTC.

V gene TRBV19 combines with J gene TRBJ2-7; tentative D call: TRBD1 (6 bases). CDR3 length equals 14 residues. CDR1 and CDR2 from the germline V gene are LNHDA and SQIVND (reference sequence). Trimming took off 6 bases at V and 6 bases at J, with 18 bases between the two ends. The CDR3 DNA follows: TGTGCCAGTAGGAGTCCGGGACAATCCGGCGAGCAGTACTTC. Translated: CASRSPGQSGEQYF.

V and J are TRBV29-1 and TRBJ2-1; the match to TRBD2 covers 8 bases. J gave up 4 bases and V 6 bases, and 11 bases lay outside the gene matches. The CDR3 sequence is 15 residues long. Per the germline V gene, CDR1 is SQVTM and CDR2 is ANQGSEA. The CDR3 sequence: CSVGRGEVFYNEQFF. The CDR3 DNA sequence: TGCAGCGTCGGGAGGGGCGAAGTTTTTTACAATGAGCAGTTCTTC.

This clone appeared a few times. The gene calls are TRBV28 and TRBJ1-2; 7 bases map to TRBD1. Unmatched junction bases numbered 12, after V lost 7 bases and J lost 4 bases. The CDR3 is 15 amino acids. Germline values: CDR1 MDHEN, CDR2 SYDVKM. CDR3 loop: CASISRDRVFYGYTF. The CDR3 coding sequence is TGTGCCAGCATCTCCCGGGACAGAGTCTTCTATGGCTACACCTTC.

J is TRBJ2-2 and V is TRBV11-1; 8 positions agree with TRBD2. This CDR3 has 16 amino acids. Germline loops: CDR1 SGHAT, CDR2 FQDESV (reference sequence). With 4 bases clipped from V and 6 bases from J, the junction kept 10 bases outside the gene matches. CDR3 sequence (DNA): TGTGCCAGCAGCTCCGGGGGCCGGGGGGGCTCCGGGGAGCTGTTTTTT. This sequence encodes CASSSGGRGGSGELFF. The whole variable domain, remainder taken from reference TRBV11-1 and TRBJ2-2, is EAEVAQSPRYKITEKSQAVAFWCDPISGHATLYWYRQILGQGPELLVQFQDESVVDDSQLPKDRFSAERLKGVDSTLKIQPAELGDSAMYLCASSSGGRGGSGELFFGEGSRLTVL.

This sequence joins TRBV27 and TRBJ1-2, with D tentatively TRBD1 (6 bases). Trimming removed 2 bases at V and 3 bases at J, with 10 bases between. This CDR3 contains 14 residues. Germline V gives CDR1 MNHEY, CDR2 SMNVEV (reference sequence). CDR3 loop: CASSLTGLHYGYTF. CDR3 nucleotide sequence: TGTGCCAGCAGTTTAACAGGGCTTCACTATGGCTACACCTTC.

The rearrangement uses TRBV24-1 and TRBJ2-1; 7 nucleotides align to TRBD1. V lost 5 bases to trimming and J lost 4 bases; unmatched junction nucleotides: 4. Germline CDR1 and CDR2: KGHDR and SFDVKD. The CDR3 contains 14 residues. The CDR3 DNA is TGTGCCACCAGTGGGATGACAGGGTACAATGAGCAGTTCTTC. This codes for CATSGMTGYNEQFF.

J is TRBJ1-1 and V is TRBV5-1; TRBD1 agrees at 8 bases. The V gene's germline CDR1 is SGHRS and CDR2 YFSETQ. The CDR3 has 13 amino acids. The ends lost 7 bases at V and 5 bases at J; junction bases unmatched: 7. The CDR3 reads CASRDDRGTEAFF. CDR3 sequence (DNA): TGCGCCAGCCGTGACGACAGGGGAACTGAAGCTTTCTTT.

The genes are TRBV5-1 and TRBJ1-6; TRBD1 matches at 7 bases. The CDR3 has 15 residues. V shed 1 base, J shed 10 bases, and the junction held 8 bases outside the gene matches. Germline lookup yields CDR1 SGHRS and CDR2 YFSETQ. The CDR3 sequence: CASSLQGVGGSPLHF. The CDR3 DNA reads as TGCGCCAGCAGCTTGCAGGGGGTTGGTGGATCACCCCTCCACTTT.

CDR3 DNA sequence: TGTGCCAGCAGCTCCCCGGTACCGAGGAACACTGAAGCTTTCTTT. Residues: CASSSPVPRNTEAFF. V gene TRBV5-5 combines with J gene TRBJ1-1; D ambiguous. The germline V and J ends were trimmed by 3 bases and 1 base, with 13 bases remaining between them. The CDR3 totals 15 residues. Looked up from germline, CDR1 is SGHKS and CDR2 is YYEKEE (reference sequence).

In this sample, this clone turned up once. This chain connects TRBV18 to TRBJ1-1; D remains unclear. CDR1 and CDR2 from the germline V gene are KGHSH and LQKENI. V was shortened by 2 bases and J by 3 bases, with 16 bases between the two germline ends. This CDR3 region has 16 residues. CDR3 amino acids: CASSPIGEGGYTEAFF. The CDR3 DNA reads TGTGCCAGCTCACCAATTGGGGAGGGAGGTTACACTGAAGCTTTCTTT.

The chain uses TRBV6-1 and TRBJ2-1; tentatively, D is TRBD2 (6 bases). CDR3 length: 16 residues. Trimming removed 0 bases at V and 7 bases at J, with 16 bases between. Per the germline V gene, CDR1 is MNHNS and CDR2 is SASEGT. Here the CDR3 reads CASSEAGGSRWNEQFF. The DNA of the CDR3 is TGTGCCAGCAGTGAAGCTGGGGGGAGTAGGTGGAATGAGCAGTTCTTC.

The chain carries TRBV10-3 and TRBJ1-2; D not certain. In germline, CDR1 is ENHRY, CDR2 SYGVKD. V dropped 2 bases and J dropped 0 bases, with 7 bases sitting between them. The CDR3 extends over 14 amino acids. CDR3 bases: TGTGCCATCAGTGAGGCAGCGACTAACTATGGCTACACCTTC. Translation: CAISEAATNYGYTF.

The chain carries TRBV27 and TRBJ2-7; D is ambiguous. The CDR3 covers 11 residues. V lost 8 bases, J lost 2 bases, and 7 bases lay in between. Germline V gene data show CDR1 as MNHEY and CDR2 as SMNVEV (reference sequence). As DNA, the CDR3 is TGTGCCAGCGGCCGGGCCTACGAGCAGTACTTC. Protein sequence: CASGRAYEQYF.

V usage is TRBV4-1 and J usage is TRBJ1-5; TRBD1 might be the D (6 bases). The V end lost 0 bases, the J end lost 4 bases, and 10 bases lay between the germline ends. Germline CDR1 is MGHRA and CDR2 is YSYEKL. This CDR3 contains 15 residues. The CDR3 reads CASSQEGASNQPQHF. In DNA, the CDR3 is TGCGCCAGCAGCCAAGAGGGGGCATCTAATCAGCCCCAGCATTTT.

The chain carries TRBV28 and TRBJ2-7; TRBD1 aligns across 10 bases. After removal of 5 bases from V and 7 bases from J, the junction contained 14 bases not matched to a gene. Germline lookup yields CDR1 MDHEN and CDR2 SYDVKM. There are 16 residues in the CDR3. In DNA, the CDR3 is TGTGCCAGCAGTCGGGCAGGAGGGACAGGGGTCCATGAGCAGTACTTC. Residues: CASSRAGGTGVHEQYF.

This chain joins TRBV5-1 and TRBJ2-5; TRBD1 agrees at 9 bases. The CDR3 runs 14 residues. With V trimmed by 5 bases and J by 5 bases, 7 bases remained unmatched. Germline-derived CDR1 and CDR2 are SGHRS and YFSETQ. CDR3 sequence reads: CASRGDRARETQYF. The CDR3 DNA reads TGCGCCAGCAGGGGGGACAGGGCTCGGGAGACCCAGTACTTC.

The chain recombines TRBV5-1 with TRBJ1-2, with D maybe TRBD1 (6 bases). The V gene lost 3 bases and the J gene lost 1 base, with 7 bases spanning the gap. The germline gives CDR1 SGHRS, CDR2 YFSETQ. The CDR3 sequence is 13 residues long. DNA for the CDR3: TGCGCCAGCAGCTACAGGGTTAACTATGGCTACACCTTC. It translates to CASSYRVNYGYTF.

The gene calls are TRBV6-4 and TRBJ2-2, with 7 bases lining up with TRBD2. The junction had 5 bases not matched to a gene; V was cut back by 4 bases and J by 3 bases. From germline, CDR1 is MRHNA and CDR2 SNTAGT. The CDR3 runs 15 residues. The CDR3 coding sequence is TGTGCCAGCAGTGGGGCGGCGGGGGACACCGGGGAGCTGTTTTTT. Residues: CASSGAAGDTGELFF.

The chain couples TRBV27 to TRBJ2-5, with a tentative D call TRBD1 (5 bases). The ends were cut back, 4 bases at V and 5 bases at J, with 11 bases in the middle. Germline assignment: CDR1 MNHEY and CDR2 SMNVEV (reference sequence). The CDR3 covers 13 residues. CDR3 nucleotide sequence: TGTGCCAGCAGTTCCCAGGGTGTCGAGACCCAGTACTTC. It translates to CASSSQGVETQYF.

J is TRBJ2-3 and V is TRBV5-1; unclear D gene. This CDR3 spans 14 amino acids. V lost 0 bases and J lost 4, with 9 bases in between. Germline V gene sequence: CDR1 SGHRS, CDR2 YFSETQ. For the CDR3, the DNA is TGCGCCAGCAGCTTGGACGGAGAGGCAGATACGCAGTATTTT. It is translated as CASSLDGEADTQYF. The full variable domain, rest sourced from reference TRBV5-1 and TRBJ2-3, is KAGVTQTPRYLIKTRGQQVTLSCSPISGHRSVSWYQQTPGQGLQFLFEYFSETQRNKGNFPGRFSGRQFSNSRSEMNVSTLELGDSALYLCASSLDGEADTQYFGPGTRLTVL.

Written as DNA, the CDR3 is TGTGCCAGCAGCCCACGGGACAGCGGTGAAGCTTTCTTT. It yields the protein CASSPRDSGEAFF. This chain joins TRBV11-3 and TRBJ1-1; 7 positions agree with TRBD1. The CDR3 has 13 amino acids. V shed 5 bases, J shed 7 bases, and the junction held 7 bases outside the gene matches. From germline, CDR1 is SGHNT and CDR2 YENEEA.

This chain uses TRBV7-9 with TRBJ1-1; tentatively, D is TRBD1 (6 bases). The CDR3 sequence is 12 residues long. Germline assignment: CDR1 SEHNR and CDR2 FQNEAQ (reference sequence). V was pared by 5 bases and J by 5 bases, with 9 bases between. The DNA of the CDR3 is TGTGCCAGCAGCATCAGGGGAACTGAAGCTTTCTTT. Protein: CASSIRGTEAFF. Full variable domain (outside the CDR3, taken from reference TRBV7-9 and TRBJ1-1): DTGVSQNPRHKITKRGQNVTFRCDPISEHNRLYWYRQTLGQGPEFLTYFQNEAQLEKSRLLSDRFSAERPKGSFSTLEIQRTEQGDSAMYLCASSIRGTEAFFGQGTRLTVV.

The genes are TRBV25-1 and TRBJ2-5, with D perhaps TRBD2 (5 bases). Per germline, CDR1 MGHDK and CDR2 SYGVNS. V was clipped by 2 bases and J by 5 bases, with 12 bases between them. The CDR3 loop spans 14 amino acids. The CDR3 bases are TGTGCCAGCAGTGAACCCGAGGGTAGCGAGACCCAGTACTTC. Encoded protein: CASSEPEGSETQYF.

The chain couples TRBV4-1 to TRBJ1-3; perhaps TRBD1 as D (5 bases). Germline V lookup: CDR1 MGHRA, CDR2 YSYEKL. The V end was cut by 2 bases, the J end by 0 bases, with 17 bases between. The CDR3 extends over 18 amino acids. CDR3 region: CASSQTGDSDLSGNTIYF. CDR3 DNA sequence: TGCGCCAGCAGCCAAACGGGGGATTCCGACCTCTCTGGAAACACCATATATTTT.

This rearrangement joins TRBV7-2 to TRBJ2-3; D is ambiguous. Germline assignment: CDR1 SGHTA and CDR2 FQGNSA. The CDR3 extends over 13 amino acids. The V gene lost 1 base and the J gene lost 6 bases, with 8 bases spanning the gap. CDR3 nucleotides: TGTGCCAGCAGCTTAGAGCCCGGGGATACGCAGTATTTT. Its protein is CASSLEPGDTQYF.

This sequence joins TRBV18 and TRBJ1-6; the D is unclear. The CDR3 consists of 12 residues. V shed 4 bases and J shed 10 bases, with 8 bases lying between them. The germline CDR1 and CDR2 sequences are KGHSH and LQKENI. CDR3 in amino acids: CASSQAQSPLHF. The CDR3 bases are TGTGCCAGCTCACAAGCGCAGTCACCCCTCCACTTT.